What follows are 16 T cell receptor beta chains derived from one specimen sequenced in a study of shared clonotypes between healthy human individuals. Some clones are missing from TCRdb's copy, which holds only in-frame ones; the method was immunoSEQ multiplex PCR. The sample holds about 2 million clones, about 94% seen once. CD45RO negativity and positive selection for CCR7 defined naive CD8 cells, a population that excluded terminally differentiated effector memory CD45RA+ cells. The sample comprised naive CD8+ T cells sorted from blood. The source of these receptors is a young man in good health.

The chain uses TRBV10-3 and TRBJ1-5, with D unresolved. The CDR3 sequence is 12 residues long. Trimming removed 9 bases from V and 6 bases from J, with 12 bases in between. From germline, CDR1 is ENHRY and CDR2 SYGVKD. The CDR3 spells CAISQSSQPQHF. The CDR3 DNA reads TGTGCCATTTCCCAATCCAGTCAGCCCCAGCATTTT.

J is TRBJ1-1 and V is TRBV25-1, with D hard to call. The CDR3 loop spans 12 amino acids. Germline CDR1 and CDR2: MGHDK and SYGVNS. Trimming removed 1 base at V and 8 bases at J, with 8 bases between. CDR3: CASSESVDEAFF. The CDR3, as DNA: TGTGCCAGCAGTGAATCCGTAGACGAAGCTTTCTTT.

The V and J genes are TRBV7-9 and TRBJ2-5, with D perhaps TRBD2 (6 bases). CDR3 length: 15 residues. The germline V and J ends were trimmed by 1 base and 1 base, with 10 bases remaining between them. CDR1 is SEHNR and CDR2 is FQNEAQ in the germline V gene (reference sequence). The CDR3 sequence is CASSLEGGSQETQYF. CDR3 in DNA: TGTGCCAGCAGCTTAGAGGGAGGATCCCAAGAGACCCAGTACTTC.

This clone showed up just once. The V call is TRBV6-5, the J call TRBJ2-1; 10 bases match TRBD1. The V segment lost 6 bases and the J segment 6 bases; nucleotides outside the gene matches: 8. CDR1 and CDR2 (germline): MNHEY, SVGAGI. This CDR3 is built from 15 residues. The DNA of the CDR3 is TGTGCCAGCAGACATGACAGGGGGCACGCCAATGAGCAGTTCTTC. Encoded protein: CASRHDRGHANEQFF.

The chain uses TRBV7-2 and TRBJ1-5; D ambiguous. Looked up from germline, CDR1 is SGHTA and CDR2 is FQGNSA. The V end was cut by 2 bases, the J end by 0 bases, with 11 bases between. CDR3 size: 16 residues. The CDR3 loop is CASSLWPPNSNQPQHF. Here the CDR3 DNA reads TGTGCCAGCAGCTTATGGCCACCCAATAGCAATCAGCCCCAGCATTTT.

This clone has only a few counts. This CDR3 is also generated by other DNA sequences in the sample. The CDR3 loop reads CASSSGQTNYGYTF. The CDR3 region has the DNA TGTGCCAGCAGCTCCGGACAAACTAACTATGGCTACACCTTC. The genes are TRBV7-9 and TRBJ1-2; tentative D call: TRBD1 (5 bases). V dropped 4 bases and J dropped 0 bases, with 9 bases sitting between them. Germline CDR1 is SEHNR and CDR2 is FQNEAQ (reference sequence). The CDR3 consists of 14 residues.

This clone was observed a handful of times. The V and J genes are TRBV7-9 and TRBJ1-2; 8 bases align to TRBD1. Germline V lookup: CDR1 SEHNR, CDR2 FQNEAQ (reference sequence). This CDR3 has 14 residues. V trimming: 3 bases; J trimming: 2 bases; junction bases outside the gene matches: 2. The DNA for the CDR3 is TGTGCCAGCAGCTTGGGACAGGACAACTATGGCTACACCTTC. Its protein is CASSLGQDNYGYTF.

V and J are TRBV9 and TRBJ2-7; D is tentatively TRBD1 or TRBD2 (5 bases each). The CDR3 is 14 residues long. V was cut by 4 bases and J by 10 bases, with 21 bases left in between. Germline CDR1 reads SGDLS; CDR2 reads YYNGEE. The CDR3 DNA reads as TGTGCCAGCAGCCGGGACGGGACCGCTACGACACAGTACTTC. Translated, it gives CASSRDGTATTQYF.

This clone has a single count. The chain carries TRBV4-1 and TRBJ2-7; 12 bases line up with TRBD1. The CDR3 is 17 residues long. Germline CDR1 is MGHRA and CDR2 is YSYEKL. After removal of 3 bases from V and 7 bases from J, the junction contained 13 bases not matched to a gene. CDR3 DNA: TGCGCCAGCAGCCAGCGCTCCCCCGGGACAGGGGGCTGGGAGCAGTACTTC. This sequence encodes CASSQRSPGTGGWEQYF.

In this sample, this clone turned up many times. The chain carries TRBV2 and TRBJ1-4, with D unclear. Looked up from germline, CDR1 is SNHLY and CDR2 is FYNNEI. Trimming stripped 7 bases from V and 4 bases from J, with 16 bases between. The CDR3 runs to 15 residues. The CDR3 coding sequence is TGTGCCAGCACTGACTCCGGTCCTGGTAATGAAAAACTGTTTTTT. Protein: CASTDSGPGNEKLFF.

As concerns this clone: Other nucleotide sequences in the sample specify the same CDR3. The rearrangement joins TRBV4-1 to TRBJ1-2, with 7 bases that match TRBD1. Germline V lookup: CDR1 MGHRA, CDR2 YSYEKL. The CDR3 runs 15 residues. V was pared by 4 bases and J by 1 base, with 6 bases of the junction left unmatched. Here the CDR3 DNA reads TGCGCCAGCAGCCTTAGGGACAGCGGTAACTATGGCTACACCTTC. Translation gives CASSLRDSGNYGYTF.

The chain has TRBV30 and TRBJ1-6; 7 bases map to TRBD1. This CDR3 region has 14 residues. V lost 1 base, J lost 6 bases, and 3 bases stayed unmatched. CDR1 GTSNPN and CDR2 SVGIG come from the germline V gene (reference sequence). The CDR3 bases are TGTGCCTGGAGTGGGGGACAGTCTAATTCACCCCTCCACTTT. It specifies CAWSGGQSNSPLHF.

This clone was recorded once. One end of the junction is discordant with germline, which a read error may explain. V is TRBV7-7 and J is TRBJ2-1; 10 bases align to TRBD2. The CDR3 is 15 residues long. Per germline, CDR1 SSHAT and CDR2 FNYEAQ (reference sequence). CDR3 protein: CASSLASGRGDEQFF. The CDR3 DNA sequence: TGTGCTAGCAGCTTAGCGAGCGGGAGGGGCGATGAGCAGTTCTTC.

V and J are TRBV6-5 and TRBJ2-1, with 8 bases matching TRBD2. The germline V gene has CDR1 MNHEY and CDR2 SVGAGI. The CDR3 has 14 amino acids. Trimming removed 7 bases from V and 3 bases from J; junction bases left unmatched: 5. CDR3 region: CASTGLADYNEQFF. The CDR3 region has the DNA TGTGCCAGCACCGGACTAGCAGACTACAATGAGCAGTTCTTC.

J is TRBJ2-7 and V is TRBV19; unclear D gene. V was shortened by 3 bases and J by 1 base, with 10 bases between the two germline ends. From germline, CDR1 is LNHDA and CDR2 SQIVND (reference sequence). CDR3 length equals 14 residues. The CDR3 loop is CASSISPESYEQYF. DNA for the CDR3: TGTGCCAGTAGTATTTCCCCAGAGTCCTACGAGCAGTACTTC.

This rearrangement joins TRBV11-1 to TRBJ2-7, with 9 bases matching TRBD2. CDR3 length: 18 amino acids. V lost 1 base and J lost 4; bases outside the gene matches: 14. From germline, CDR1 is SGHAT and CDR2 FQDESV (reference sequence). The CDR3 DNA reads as TGTGCCAGCAGCTTAGATCCGGTAGCGGGGGAGAACCTATACGAGCAGTACTTC. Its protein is CASSLDPVAGENLYEQYF.